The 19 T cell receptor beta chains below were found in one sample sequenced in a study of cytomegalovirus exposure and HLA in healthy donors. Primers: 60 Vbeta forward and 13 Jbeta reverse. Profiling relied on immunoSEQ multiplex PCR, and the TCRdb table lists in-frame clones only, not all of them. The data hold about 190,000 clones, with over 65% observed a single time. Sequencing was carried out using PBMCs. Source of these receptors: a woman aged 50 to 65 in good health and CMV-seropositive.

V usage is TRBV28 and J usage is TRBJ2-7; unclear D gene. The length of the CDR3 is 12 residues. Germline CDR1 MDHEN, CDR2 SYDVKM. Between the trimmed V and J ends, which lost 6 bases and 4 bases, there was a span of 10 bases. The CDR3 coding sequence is TGTGCCAGCAGAACCTATAGATACGAGCAGTACTTC. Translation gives CASRTYRYEQYF.

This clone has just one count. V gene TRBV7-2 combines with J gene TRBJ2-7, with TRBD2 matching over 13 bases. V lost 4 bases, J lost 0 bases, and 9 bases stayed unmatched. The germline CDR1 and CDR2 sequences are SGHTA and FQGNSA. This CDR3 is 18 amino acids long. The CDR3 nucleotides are TGTGCCAGCAGCTCAACGACTAGCGGGGGGTATAGCTCCTACGAGCAGTACTTC. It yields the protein CASSSTTSGGYSSYEQYF.

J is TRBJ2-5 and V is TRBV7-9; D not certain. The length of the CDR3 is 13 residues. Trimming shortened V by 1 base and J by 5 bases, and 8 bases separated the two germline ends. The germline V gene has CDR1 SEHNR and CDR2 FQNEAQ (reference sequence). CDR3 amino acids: CASSLVPEETQYF. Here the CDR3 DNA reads TGTGCCAGCAGCTTAGTCCCCGAGGAGACCCAGTACTTC.

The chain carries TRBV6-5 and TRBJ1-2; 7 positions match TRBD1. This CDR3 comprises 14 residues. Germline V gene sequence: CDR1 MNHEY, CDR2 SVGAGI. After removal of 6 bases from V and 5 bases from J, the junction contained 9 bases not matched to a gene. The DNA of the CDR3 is TGTGCCAGCAGCCGTCAGGGGACAGTTTATGGCTACACCTTC. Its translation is CASSRQGTVYGYTF.

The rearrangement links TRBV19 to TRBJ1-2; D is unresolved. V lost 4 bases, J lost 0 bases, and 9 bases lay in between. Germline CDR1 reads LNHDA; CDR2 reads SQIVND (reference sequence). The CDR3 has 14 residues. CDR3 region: CASSTRETNYGYTF. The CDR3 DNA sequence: TGTGCCAGTAGTACCCGGGAAACTAACTATGGCTACACCTTC.

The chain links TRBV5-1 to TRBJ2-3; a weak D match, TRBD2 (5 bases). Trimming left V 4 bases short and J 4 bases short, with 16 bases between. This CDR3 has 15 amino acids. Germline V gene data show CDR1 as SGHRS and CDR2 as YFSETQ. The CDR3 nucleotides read TGCGCCAGCAGCCGGGATGGGGTTGGCTCAGATACGCAGTATTTT. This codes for CASSRDGVGSDTQYF.

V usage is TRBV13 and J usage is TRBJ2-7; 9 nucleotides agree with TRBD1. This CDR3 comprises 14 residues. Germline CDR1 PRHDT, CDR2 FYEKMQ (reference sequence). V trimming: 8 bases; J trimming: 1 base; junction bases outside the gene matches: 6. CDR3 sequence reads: CASGRTGDSYEQYF. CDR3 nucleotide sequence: TGTGCCAGCGGAAGGACAGGGGATTCCTACGAGCAGTACTTC.

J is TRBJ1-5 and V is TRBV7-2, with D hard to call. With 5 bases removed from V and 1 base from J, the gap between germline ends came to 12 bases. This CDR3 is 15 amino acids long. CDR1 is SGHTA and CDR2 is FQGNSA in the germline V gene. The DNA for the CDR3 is TGTGCCAGCAGCCCCTCTGCGGGGAGCAATCAGCCCCAGCATTTT. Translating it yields CASSPSAGSNQPQHF. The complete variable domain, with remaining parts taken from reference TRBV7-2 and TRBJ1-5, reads GAGVSQSPSNKVTEKGKDVELRCDPISGHTALYWYRQSLGQGLEFLIYFQGNSAPDKSGLPSDRFSAERTGGSVSTLTIQRTQQEDSAVYLCASSPSAGSNQPQHFGDGTRLSIL.

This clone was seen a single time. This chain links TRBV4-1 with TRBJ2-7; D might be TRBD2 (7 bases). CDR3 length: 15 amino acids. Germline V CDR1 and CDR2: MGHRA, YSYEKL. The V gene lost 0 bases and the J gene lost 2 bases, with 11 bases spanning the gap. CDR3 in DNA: TGCGCCAGCAGCCAAGATCCGGGGGGCACCTACGAGCAGTACTTC. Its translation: CASSQDPGGTYEQYF.

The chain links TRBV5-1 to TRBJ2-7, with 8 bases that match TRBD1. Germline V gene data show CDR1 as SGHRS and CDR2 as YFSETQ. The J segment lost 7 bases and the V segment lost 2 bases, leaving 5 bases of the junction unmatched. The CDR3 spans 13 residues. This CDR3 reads CASSLPGDREQYF. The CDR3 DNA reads TGCGCCAGCAGCTTACCAGGGGACAGGGAGCAGTACTTC.

In DNA, the CDR3 is TGCGCCAGCAGCCAAGAGAGGGCGGGGAGGTCGAGAGAGACCCAGTACTTC. Its protein product is CASSQERAGRSRETQYF. The rearrangement uses TRBV4-1 and TRBJ2-5, with D possibly matching TRBD2 (6 bases). CDR1 and CDR2 from the germline V gene are MGHRA and YSYEKL. Trimming cost V 0 bases and J 4 bases, with 18 bases left between them. The CDR3 runs to 17 residues.

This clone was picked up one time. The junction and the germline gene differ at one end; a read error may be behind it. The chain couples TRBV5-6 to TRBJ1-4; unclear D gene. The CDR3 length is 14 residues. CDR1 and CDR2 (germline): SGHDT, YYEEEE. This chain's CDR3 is CAGSRGSNSEKLFF. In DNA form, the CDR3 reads TGTGCCGGCAGCCGGGGTAGTAATAGTGAAAAACTGTTTTTT. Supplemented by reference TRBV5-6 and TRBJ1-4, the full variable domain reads DAGVTQSPTHLIKTRGQQVTLRCSPKSGHDTVSWYQQALGQGPQFIFQYYEEEERQRGNFPDRFSGHQFPNYSSELNVNALLLGDSALYLCAGSRGSNSEKLFFGSGTQLSVL.

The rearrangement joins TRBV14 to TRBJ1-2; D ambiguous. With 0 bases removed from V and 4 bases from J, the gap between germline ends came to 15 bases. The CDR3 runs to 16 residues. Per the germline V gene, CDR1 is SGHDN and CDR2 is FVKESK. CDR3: CASSQEEFGGPYGYTF. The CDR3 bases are TGTGCCAGCAGCCAAGAAGAATTCGGCGGCCCCTATGGCTACACCTTC.

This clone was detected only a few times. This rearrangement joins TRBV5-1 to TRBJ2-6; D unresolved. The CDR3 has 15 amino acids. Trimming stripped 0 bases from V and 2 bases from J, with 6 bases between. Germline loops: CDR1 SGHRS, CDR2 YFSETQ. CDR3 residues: CASSLGETGANVLTF. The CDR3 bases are TGCGCCAGCAGCTTGGGAGAAACTGGGGCCAACGTCCTGACTTTC. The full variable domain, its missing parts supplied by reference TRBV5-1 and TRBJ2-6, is KAGVTQTPRYLIKTRGQQVTLSCSPISGHRSVSWYQQTPGQGLQFLFEYFSETQRNKGNFPGRFSGRQFSNSRSEMNVSTLELGDSALYLCASSLGETGANVLTFGAGSRLTVL.

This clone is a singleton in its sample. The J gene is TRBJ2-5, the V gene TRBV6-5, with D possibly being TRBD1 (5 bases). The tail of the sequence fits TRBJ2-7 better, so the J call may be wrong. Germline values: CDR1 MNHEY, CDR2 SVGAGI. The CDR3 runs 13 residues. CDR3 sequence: CASTPAGLREQYF. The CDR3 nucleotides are TGTGCCAGCACTCCAGCAGGGCTACGCGAGCAGTACTTC.

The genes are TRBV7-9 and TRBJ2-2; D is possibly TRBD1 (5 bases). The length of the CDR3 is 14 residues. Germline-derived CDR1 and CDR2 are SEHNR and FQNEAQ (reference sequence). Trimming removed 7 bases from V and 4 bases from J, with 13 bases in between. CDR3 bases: TGTGCCAGCATATGGCAGGGTTTCACCGGGGAGCTGTTTTTT. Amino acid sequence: CASIWQGFTGELFF.

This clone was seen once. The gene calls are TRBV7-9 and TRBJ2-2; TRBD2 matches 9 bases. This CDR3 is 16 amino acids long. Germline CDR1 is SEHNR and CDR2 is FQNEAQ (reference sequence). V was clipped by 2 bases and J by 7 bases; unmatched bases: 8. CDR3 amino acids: CASSLRTGTSIGELFF. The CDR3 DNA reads TGTGCCAGCAGCTTAAGAACCGGGACTAGCATCGGGGAGCTGTTTTTT. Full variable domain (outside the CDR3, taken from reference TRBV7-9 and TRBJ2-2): DTGVSQNPRHKITKRGQNVTFRCDPISEHNRLYWYRQTLGQGPEFLTYFQNEAQLEKSRLLSDRFSAERPKGSFSTLEIQRTEQGDSAMYLCASSLRTGTSIGELFFGEGSRLTVL.

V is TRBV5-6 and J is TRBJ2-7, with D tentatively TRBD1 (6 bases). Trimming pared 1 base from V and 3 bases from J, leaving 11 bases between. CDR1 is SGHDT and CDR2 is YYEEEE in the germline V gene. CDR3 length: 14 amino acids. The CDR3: CASSLPGAYYEQYF. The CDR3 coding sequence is TGTGCCAGCAGCTTGCCAGGGGCATACTACGAGCAGTACTTC.

In DNA, the CDR3 is TGTGCCAGCAGCTTCCCTTATAGCGGGGGGAAGAATGAGCAGTTCTTC. Protein product: CASSFPYSGGKNEQFF. This chain links TRBV7-6 with TRBJ2-1; 10 bases line up with TRBD2. The germline V gene encodes CDR1 SGHVS and CDR2 FNYEAQ. This CDR3 is 16 amino acids long. V lost 3 bases and J lost 7; bases outside the gene matches: 9.